These 29 T cell receptor beta chains came from one sample sequenced in a study of cytomegalovirus exposure and HLA in healthy donors. Vbeta (60) and Jbeta (13) primers were used in the PCR. Some clones are missing from TCRdb's copy, which holds only in-frame ones; the method was immunoSEQ multiplex PCR. The sample includes 150,000 or so clones, 70% to 85% seen only once; the top ten take 1.5% to 2%. The sample consisted of PBMCs. The origin of the receptors is a middle-aged woman in good health and CMV-seronegative.

This chain joins TRBV18 and TRBJ2-5, with D perhaps matching TRBD1 (5 bases). The V end was cut by 4 bases, the J end by 4 bases, with 16 bases between. CDR3 length equals 15 residues. In germline, CDR1 is KGHSH, CDR2 LQKENI. The CDR3 DNA follows: TGTGCCAGCTCACGCTCCTCCCCCAGGGCAGAGACCCAGTACTTC. As protein: CASSRSSPRAETQYF.

The V call is TRBV19, the J call TRBJ1-5; TRBD1 agrees at 7 bases. Germline CDR1 reads LNHDA; CDR2 reads SQIVND (reference sequence). The CDR3 length is 15 residues. With V trimmed by 5 bases and J by 3 bases, 7 bases remained unmatched. CDR3 sequence: CASSLTTGFNQPQHF. The CDR3 DNA follows: TGTGCCAGTAGTCTTACGACAGGGTTCAATCAGCCCCAGCATTTT.

This clone was found once. The rearrangement uses TRBV29-1 and TRBJ1-2; D is uncertain. The germline CDR1 and CDR2 sequences are SQVTM and ANQGSEA. Trimming cost V 7 bases and J 0 bases, with 6 bases left between them. The CDR3 is made up of 11 amino acids. Here the CDR3 DNA reads TGCAGCGCCCGGGCTAACTATGGCTACACCTTC. Translation: CSARANYGYTF.

This clone was detected once. The rearrangement joins TRBV28 to TRBJ1-5; no firm D call. The V end was cut by 6 bases, the J end by 2 bases, with 11 bases between. The length of the CDR3 is 14 residues. Looked up from germline, CDR1 is MDHEN and CDR2 is SYDVKM. The CDR3 sequence is CASRSTSGNQPQHF. The CDR3 region has the DNA TGTGCCAGCAGAAGCACCAGCGGCAATCAGCCCCAGCATTTT.

This sequence joins TRBV10-3 and TRBJ1-2; D not resolved. Deletions cut 5 bases from V and 4 bases from J, with 23 bases between. There are 17 residues in the CDR3. Germline loops: CDR1 ENHRY, CDR2 SYGVKD. CDR3 residues: CAISSGTLPRLLYGYTF. The CDR3 DNA reads as TGTGCCATCAGTTCGGGAACTTTACCCCGTCTTCTCTATGGCTACACCTTC.

The chain carries TRBV7-9 and TRBJ1-2; TRBD1 aligns across 10 bases. This CDR3 is 15 amino acids long. Per the germline V gene, CDR1 is SEHNR and CDR2 is FQNEAQ (reference sequence). The ends lost 5 bases at V and 4 bases at J; junction bases unmatched: 7. As DNA, the CDR3 is TGTGCCAGCAGCGATGACAGGGGGCGCTCCTATGGCTACACCTTC. Protein: CASSDDRGRSYGYTF.

The chain joins TRBV28 to TRBJ1-4; no reliable D call. The ends were cut back, 4 bases at V and 8 bases at J, with 14 bases in the middle. CDR1 is MDHEN and CDR2 is SYDVKM in the germline V gene. This CDR3 is 14 amino acids long. The CDR3 reads CASSSSYHPEKLFF. Written as DNA, the CDR3 is TGTGCCAGCAGTTCTTCCTACCATCCGGAAAAACTGTTTTTT.

The chain's CDR3 is CASSLVQGGETQYF. CDR3 in DNA: TGTGCCAGCAGCTTGGTCCAGGGTGGTGAGACCCAGTACTTC. V usage is TRBV5-4 and J usage is TRBJ2-5; D might be TRBD1 (5 bases). Trimming removed 0 bases from V and 5 bases from J, with 11 bases in between. Germline V gene sequence: CDR1 SGHNT, CDR2 YYREEE (reference sequence). The CDR3 consists of 14 residues.

The V gene is TRBV5-4, the J gene TRBJ1-4; tentatively, D is TRBD1 (6 bases). Trimming cost V 3 bases and J 0 bases, with 15 bases left between them. The CDR3 is made up of 17 amino acids. The germline V gene encodes CDR1 SGHNT and CDR2 YYREEE (reference sequence). The DNA for the CDR3 is TGTGCCAGCAGCTCGGACAGACCCTCAGCAACTAATGAAAAACTGTTTTTT. Translated, it gives CASSSDRPSATNEKLFF.

The rearrangement uses TRBV6-5 and TRBJ2-7; tentatively, D is TRBD2 (6 bases). Germline values: CDR1 MNHEY, CDR2 SVGAGI. This CDR3 region has 15 residues. Trimming cost V 0 bases and J 4 bases, with 13 bases left between them. Written as DNA, the CDR3 is TGTGCCAGCAGTTACTCTATAACTAGCCTGTACGAGCAGTACTTC. Translation gives CASSYSITSLYEQYF.

The DNA of the CDR3 is TGTGCCAGCAGCCCGCCGGACAGCGGGAGGGCTTTCTTT. It translates to CASSPPDSGRAFF. The V gene is TRBV28, the J gene TRBJ1-1; TRBD1 is a possible D gene (6 bases). Germline CDR1 is MDHEN and CDR2 is SYDVKM. The CDR3 covers 13 residues. With 6 bases removed from V and 11 bases from J, the gap between germline ends came to 19 bases. The full variable domain, rest sourced from reference TRBV28 and TRBJ1-1, is DVKVTQSSRYLVKRTGEKVFLECVQDMDHENMFWYRQDPGLGLRLIYFSYDVKMKEKGDIPEGYSVSREKKERFSLILESASTNQTSMYLCASSPPDSGRAFFGQGTRLTVV.

The CDR3 coding sequence is TGTGCCAGTAGAAATACAGGGGCGATAAACTATGGCTACACCTTC. Residues: CASRNTGAINYGYTF. The chain employs TRBV19 and TRBJ1-2; 7 bases line up with TRBD1. V was clipped by 6 bases and J by 2 bases; unmatched bases: 9. From germline, CDR1 is LNHDA and CDR2 SQIVND (reference sequence). The CDR3 extends over 15 amino acids. The full variable domain, rest sourced from reference TRBV19 and TRBJ1-2, is DGGITQSPKYLFRKEGQNVTLSCEQNLNHDAMYWYRQDPGQGLRLIYYSQIVNDFQKGDIAEGYSVSREKKESFPLTVTSAQKNPTAFYLCASRNTGAINYGYTFGSGTRLTVV.

In this sample, this clone turned up a few times. The chain recombines TRBV10-1 with TRBJ2-6; D is possibly TRBD1 (8 bases). Trimming removed 7 bases from V and 4 bases from J, with 26 bases in between. Germline V gene sequence: CDR1 WNHNN, CDR2 SYGVQD (reference sequence). The CDR3 runs to 19 residues. CDR3 in amino acids: CASILTAQGGMGGANVLTF. DNA for the CDR3: TGCGCCAGCATTCTTACCGCACAGGGGGGGATGGGGGGGGCCAACGTCCTGACTTTC.

This chain joins TRBV27 and TRBJ1-1; 10 nucleotides align to TRBD1. This CDR3 has 16 residues. V shed 10 bases, J shed 1 base, and the junction held 12 bases outside the gene matches. CDR1 MNHEY and CDR2 SMNVEV come from the germline V gene (reference sequence). The chain's CDR3 is CANSPRDRGWNTEAFF. The CDR3 coding sequence is TGTGCCAACAGCCCCCGGGACAGGGGCTGGAACACTGAAGCTTTCTTT.

This sequence joins TRBV19 and TRBJ2-1; tentatively, D is TRBD2 (5 bases). This CDR3 spans 11 amino acids. Deletions cut 7 bases from V and 4 bases from J, with 5 bases between. CDR1 and CDR2 from the germline V gene are LNHDA and SQIVND (reference sequence). CDR3 region: CASKRYNEQFF. The CDR3 bases are TGTGCCAGTAAGCGGTACAATGAGCAGTTCTTC. Supplemented by reference TRBV19 and TRBJ2-1, the full variable domain reads DGGITQSPKYLFRKEGQNVTLSCEQNLNHDAMYWYRQDPGQGLRLIYYSQIVNDFQKGDIAEGYSVSREKKESFPLTVTSAQKNPTAFYLCASKRYNEQFFGPGTRLTVL.

The chain's CDR3 is CASSLSPGEGFGTQYF. In DNA, the CDR3 is TGCGCCAGCAGCTTGAGTCCGGGAGAAGGTTTTGGTACGCAGTATTTT. The V and J genes are TRBV5-1 and TRBJ2-3, with TRBD2 as a possible D gene (6 bases). Germline V gene sequence: CDR1 SGHRS, CDR2 YFSETQ. The CDR3 is 16 residues long. V was shortened by 1 base and J by 8 bases, with 20 bases between the two germline ends.

V is TRBV27 and J is TRBJ1-2; the match to TRBD1 covers 10 bases. Germline trimming cut 2 bases from V and 4 bases from J; bases unmatched to any gene: 10. Germline CDR1 reads MNHEY; CDR2 reads SMNVEV (reference sequence). CDR3 length: 17 amino acids. As DNA, the CDR3 is TGTGCCAGCAGTTTAGATACCGGGACAGGGGCCCTCTATGGCTACACCTTC. The encoded protein is CASSLDTGTGALYGYTF.

V usage is TRBV5-1 and J usage is TRBJ2-7; tentative D call: TRBD2 (7 bases). Trimming pared 1 base from V and 3 bases from J, leaving 14 bases between. Germline CDR1 is SGHRS and CDR2 is YFSETQ. The CDR3 contains 15 residues. Here the CDR3 reads CASSLWQGGGYEQYF. In DNA, the CDR3 is TGCGCCAGCAGCTTGTGGCAGGGAGGGGGCTACGAGCAGTACTTC.

The chain uses TRBV9 and TRBJ2-7; the match to TRBD2 covers 11 bases. Unmatched junction bases numbered 4, after V lost 5 bases and J lost 3 bases. Germline V gives CDR1 SGDLS, CDR2 YYNGEE. CDR3 size: 14 residues. CDR3 bases: TGTGCCAGCAGTAGCGGGAGGGCCGGCTACGAGCAGTACTTC. Amino acids: CASSSGRAGYEQYF.

As to this clone: The CDR3 ends on some other residue instead of the conserved phenylalanine or tryptophan, so this is likely a read error. The J gene is TRBJ2-7, the V gene TRBV6-5, with 8 positions matching TRBD2. The germline V gene encodes CDR1 MNHEY and CDR2 SVGAGI. With 0 bases clipped from V and 3 bases from J, the junction kept 4 bases outside the gene matches. The CDR3 is 15 amino acids. This CDR3 reads CASSYSPSGYYEQYS. The CDR3 region has the DNA TGTGCCAGCAGTTACTCGCCTAGCGGGTACTACGAGCAGTACTCC.

This chain's CDR3 is CASSPLSGTGAYEQYF. The CDR3 DNA reads TGTGCCAGCAGCCCCCTTTCGGGGACAGGGGCTTACGAGCAGTACTTC. The genes are TRBV7-6 and TRBJ2-7; 10 bases map to TRBD1. The germline gives CDR1 SGHVS, CDR2 FNYEAQ. The CDR3 runs 16 residues. V gave up 5 bases and J gave up 4 bases; unmatched junction bases: 11.

The chain has TRBV10-3 and TRBJ2-1; 12 positions match TRBD2. V trimming: 6 bases; J trimming: 3 bases; junction bases outside the gene matches: 12. CDR3 length: 18 residues. Germline lookup yields CDR1 ENHRY and CDR2 SYGVKD. The DNA of the CDR3 is TGTGCCATCAGCCAATCTAGCGGGAGGGCCGGCGTCTACAATGAGCAGTTCTTC. Translation: CAISQSSGRAGVYNEQFF.

V and J are TRBV5-4 and TRBJ2-1; 8 bases line up with TRBD2. The germline V gene encodes CDR1 SGHNT and CDR2 YYREEE (reference sequence). Losses at the gene ends were 4 bases for V and 5 bases for J; bases not matched to a gene: 8. This CDR3 is built from 15 residues. CDR3 in amino acids: CASSNSGTPNNEQFF. CDR3 nucleotide sequence: TGTGCCAGCAGCAATAGCGGGACCCCGAACAATGAGCAGTTCTTC.

CDR3 in DNA: TGTGCCAGCAGCTTATGGTCAGCGTCTTCTATCGATGAGCAGTTCTTC. It translates to CASSLWSASSIDEQFF. The chain has TRBV7-2 and TRBJ2-1; D unresolved. The ends were cut back, 2 bases at V and 8 bases at J, with 19 bases in the middle. The length of the CDR3 is 16 residues. Germline loops: CDR1 SGHTA, CDR2 FQGNSA.

The chain couples TRBV4-3 to TRBJ2-7, with TRBD1 matching 7 bases. Trimming cost V 3 bases and J 3 bases; bases outside gene matches: 5. Germline loops: CDR1 LGHNA, CDR2 YSLEER. The CDR3 spans 14 residues. This CDR3 is CASSQAGTVYEQYF. The CDR3 DNA follows: TGCGCCAGCAGCCAGGCCGGGACAGTCTACGAGCAGTACTTC.

V and J are TRBV7-2 and TRBJ1-1; D possibly corresponds to TRBD1 (5 bases). This CDR3 contains 14 residues. V was clipped by 5 bases and J by 3 bases, with 13 bases between them. Germline V gene lookup returns CDR1 SGHTA and CDR2 FQGNSA. CDR3 in DNA: TGTGCCAGCAGCCTGTTACCAGGGTACACTGAAGCTTTCTTT. Amino acid sequence: CASSLLPGYTEAFF.

This clone was counted once. The V gene is TRBV4-3, the J gene TRBJ2-2; tentatively, D is TRBD2 (5 bases). Between the trimmed V and J ends, which lost 0 bases and 3 bases, there was a span of 17 bases. The CDR3 totals 18 residues. Germline V gene sequence: CDR1 LGHNA, CDR2 YSLEER. This CDR3 reads CASSQDRFVLRDTGELFF. The CDR3 DNA reads TGCGCCAGCAGCCAAGACCGATTTGTTTTGCGGGACACCGGGGAGCTGTTTTTT.

The chain uses TRBV7-8 and TRBJ2-7; 11 nucleotides match TRBD2. V gave up 2 bases and J gave up 6 bases; unmatched junction bases: 6. Germline assignment: CDR1 SGHVS and CDR2 FQNEAQ. The CDR3 extends over 15 amino acids. The CDR3 DNA reads as TGTGCCAGCAGCTTACTAGCGGGAGGTGTAAGCGAGCAGTACTTC. It translates to CASSLLAGGVSEQYF.

The J gene is TRBJ1-5, the V gene TRBV4-2; 8 nucleotides line up with TRBD1. Trimming took 4 bases from V and 0 from J; bases not matched to a gene: 5. The CDR3 runs to 16 residues. The germline V gene has CDR1 LGHNA and CDR2 YNFKEQ. The CDR3 reads CASSRDRLGSNQPQHF. In nucleotides, the CDR3 is TGTGCCAGCAGCCGGGACAGGTTGGGTAGCAATCAGCCCCAGCATTTT.